What follows are 30 T cell receptor beta chains derived from one specimen sequenced in a study of CD8+ T cells in alopecia areata. Investigators isolated RNA and reverse transcribed it into cDNA to act as the sequencing template. Using immunoSEQ multiplex PCR, the repertoire was profiled, and TCRdb retains in-frame clones only, with some absent. The repertoire holds 100,000 to 120,000 clones, with about 50% as singletons. Input material: NKG2D-low CD8+ T cells sorted from blood. These receptors were collected from a human donor with alopecia areata.

The rearrangement joins TRBV9 to TRBJ1-3; a weak D match, TRBD1 (5 bases). V was cut by 2 bases and J by 7 bases, with 10 bases left in between. The CDR3 is 13 amino acids. CDR1 is SGDLS and CDR2 is YYNGEE in the germline V gene. The DNA for the CDR3 is TGTGCCAGCAGCGTGGAGGACACTAACACCATATATTTT. This sequence encodes CASSVEDTNTIYF.

CDR3 sequence reads: CASIPIVGRREQFF. The CDR3 nucleotides read TGTGCCAGCATCCCAATCGTTGGGCGGCGTGAGCAGTTCTTC. This chain joins TRBV2 and TRBJ2-1; D gene unclear. V was clipped by 7 bases and J by 9 bases, with 19 bases between them. Germline V gene lookup returns CDR1 SNHLY and CDR2 FYNNEI. The CDR3 has 14 amino acids. Variable domain in full (rest from reference TRBV2 and TRBJ2-1): EPEVTQTPSHQVTQMGQEVILRCVPISNHLYFYWYRQILGQKVEFLVSFYNNEISEKSEIFDDQFSVERPDGSNFTLKIRSTKLEDSAMYFCASIPIVGRREQFFGPGTRLTVL.

The chain is built from TRBV5-1 and TRBJ2-7; 7 bases align to TRBD2. This CDR3 has 15 amino acids. Trimming removed 0 bases from V and 2 bases from J; junction bases left unmatched: 5. The germline V gene has CDR1 SGHRS and CDR2 YFSETQ. CDR3 bases: TGCGCCAGCAGCTTGGATGTGCGGGGGACCTACGAGCAGTACTTC. Amino acids: CASSLDVRGTYEQYF.

The chain carries TRBV7-3 and TRBJ2-3; maybe TRBD1 (5 bases). Germline V gives CDR1 SGHTA, CDR2 FQGTGA. This CDR3 contains 15 residues. The V and J ends lost 5 bases and 1 base respectively, with 13 bases between them. CDR3 sequence reads: CASSLTGFGTDTQYF. CDR3 bases: TGTGCCAGCAGCCTCACAGGCTTCGGCACAGATACGCAGTATTTT.

The V and J genes are TRBV19 and TRBJ1-2, with D possibly being TRBD1 (6 bases). The V gene's germline CDR1 is LNHDA and CDR2 SQIVND (reference sequence). Trimming took 6 bases from V and 5 from J, leaving 16 bases between them. The CDR3 has 14 amino acids. CDR3 in amino acids: CASSLSGTQYGYTF. The CDR3 bases are TGTGCCAGTAGCCTCAGCGGGACACAGTATGGCTACACCTTC.

The rearrangement joins TRBV27 to TRBJ1-2, with a possible D match to TRBD1 (5 bases). From germline, CDR1 is MNHEY and CDR2 SMNVEV (reference sequence). This CDR3 is built from 16 residues. Trimming cost V 2 bases and J 4 bases, with 17 bases left between them. The CDR3: CASSLRGTGDLYGYTF. DNA of the CDR3: TGTGCCAGCAGTTTACGCGGGACGGGGGATCTCTATGGCTACACCTTC.

The chain couples TRBV7-9 to TRBJ2-7, with TRBD2 as a possible D gene (6 bases). This CDR3 is built from 14 residues. The germline gives CDR1 SEHNR, CDR2 FQNEAQ (reference sequence). The ends were cut back, 3 bases at V and 0 bases at J, with 9 bases in the middle. Here the CDR3 reads CASSFGSSSYEQYF. In nucleotides, the CDR3 is TGTGCCAGCAGCTTCGGGAGCAGCTCCTACGAGCAGTACTTC.

V and J are TRBV5-4 and TRBJ2-3; TRBD2 agrees at 11 bases. CDR1 and CDR2 from the germline V gene are SGHNT and YYREEE (reference sequence). This CDR3 is 17 amino acids long. V dropped 0 bases and J dropped 5; count of bases not matched to a gene: 8. CDR3 loop: CASSLGVTSGSLDTQYF. CDR3 sequence (DNA): TGTGCCAGCAGCTTGGGAGTTACTAGCGGGAGTTTAGATACGCAGTATTTT.

This clone was detected a few times. The chain joins TRBV29-1 to TRBJ2-1; 7 nucleotides line up with TRBD1. V dropped 8 bases and J dropped 0; count of bases not matched to a gene: 10. Germline V gene data show CDR1 as SQVTM and CDR2 as ANQGSEA. CDR3 length: 15 residues. CDR3 sequence (DNA): TGCAGCACTGAAGGGGGCCTTAGCTCCTACAATGAGCAGTTCTTC. This sequence encodes CSTEGGLSSYNEQFF.

This chain uses TRBV2 with TRBJ2-1, with 9 bases fitting TRBD2. Germline V lookup: CDR1 SNHLY, CDR2 FYNNEI. The CDR3 contains 16 residues. V dropped 0 bases and J dropped 3; count of bases not matched to a gene: 3. CDR3 nucleotide sequence: TGTGCCAGCAGTGAAGCTTTAGCGGGAGACTACAATGAGCAGTTCTTC. Translation gives CASSEALAGDYNEQFF. Looking up the rest from reference TRBV2 and TRBJ2-1 gives the full variable domain: EPEVTQTPSHQVTQMGQEVILRCVPISNHLYFYWYRQILGQKVEFLVSFYNNEISEKSEIFDDQFSVERPDGSNFTLKIRSTKLEDSAMYFCASSEALAGDYNEQFFGPGTRLTVL.

The chain links TRBV14 to TRBJ1-1; D not resolved. The CDR3 has 12 amino acids. Trimming left V 5 bases short and J 4 bases short, with 8 bases between. Germline loops: CDR1 SGHDN, CDR2 FVKESK. The CDR3 DNA sequence: TGTGCCAGCAGCTGGACCGGCACTGAAGCTTTCTTT. Protein: CASSWTGTEAFF.

The chain employs TRBV7-8 and TRBJ2-3, with 7 bases aligning to TRBD1. CDR3 size: 15 residues. J gave up 1 base and V 6 bases, and 7 bases lay outside the gene matches. Germline V gene data show CDR1 as SGHVS and CDR2 as FQNEAQ. The CDR3 coding sequence is TGTGCCAGCAGACACCGGGACAGCCGCACAGATACGCAGTATTTT. Translated: CASRHRDSRTDTQYF.

The chain has TRBV7-6 and TRBJ2-3; D may be TRBD2 (7 bases). Germline CDR1 reads SGHVS; CDR2 reads FNYEAQ. Trimming cost V 5 bases and J 2 bases, with 20 bases left between them. The CDR3 is 17 amino acids. CDR3 loop: CASSAPREGGPTDTQYF. As DNA, the CDR3 is TGTGCCAGCAGCGCACCCAGGGAGGGGGGGCCCACAGATACGCAGTATTTT. Looking up the rest from reference TRBV7-6 and TRBJ2-3 gives the full variable domain: GAGVSQSPRYKVTKRGQDVALRCDPISGHVSLYWYRQALGQGPEFLTYFNYEAQQDKSGLPNDRFSAERPEGSISTLTIQRTEQRDSAMYRCASSAPREGGPTDTQYFGPGTRLTVL.

This clone was picked up a small number of times. V usage is TRBV27 and J usage is TRBJ2-5; D is unclear. V lost 2 bases and J lost 10, with 8 bases in between. This CDR3 has 11 amino acids. Germline CDR1 and CDR2: MNHEY and SMNVEV (reference sequence). The CDR3 DNA sequence: TGTGCCAGCAGTTTACGTGGGGACCAGTACTTC. It specifies CASSLRGDQYF.

This clone was detected only a few times. The gene calls are TRBV16 and TRBJ2-5; maybe TRBD1 (6 bases). Germline CDR1 reads KGHSY; CDR2 reads FQNENV. The CDR3 spans 15 residues. Trimming removed 0 bases from V and 3 bases from J, with 11 bases in between. The CDR3 nucleotides read TGTGCCAGCAGCCAATCGTCACAGGGCGAAGAGACCCAGTACTTC. This sequence encodes CASSQSSQGEETQYF.

As for this clone: At one of its ends the junction is not consistent with the germline gene, which may arise from a read error. The chain has TRBV7-9 and TRBJ1-2; D is perhaps TRBD1 (5 bases). CDR3 length equals 12 residues. Germline V gene lookup returns CDR1 SEHNR and CDR2 FQNEAQ (reference sequence). The CDR3 loop is CASSWEATRVFF. The CDR3 DNA reads as TGTGCCAGCAGCTGGGAAGCTACCAGGGTATTCTTC.

This clone was counted a few times. The chain is built from TRBV5-1 and TRBJ1-1; the match to TRBD1 covers 11 bases. The V gene's germline CDR1 is SGHRS and CDR2 YFSETQ. This CDR3 is 15 amino acids long. Trimming removed 4 bases from V and 2 bases from J; junction bases left unmatched: 4. The CDR3 reads CASSIRTGGNTEAFF. For the CDR3, the DNA is TGCGCCAGCAGCATTCGGACAGGGGGCAACACTGAAGCTTTCTTT.

The gene calls are TRBV5-1 and TRBJ1-2; 9 nucleotides align to TRBD1. V lost 4 bases, J lost 3 bases, and 7 bases stayed unmatched. Germline-derived CDR1 and CDR2 are SGHRS and YFSETQ. This CDR3 spans 15 amino acids. The CDR3 loop is CASSPGTGTDYGYTF. The CDR3 DNA follows: TGCGCCAGCAGCCCTGGGACAGGGACGGACTATGGCTACACCTTC.

This sequence joins TRBV20-1 and TRBJ2-3; the D gene is possibly TRBD2 (5 bases). Germline V CDR1 and CDR2: DFQATT, SNEGSKA (reference sequence). The CDR3 has 10 amino acids. The CDR3 loop reads CSGIADTQYF. CDR3 bases: TGCAGCGGGATAGCAGATACGCAGTATTTT.

In this sample, this clone turned up once. The chain joins TRBV29-1 to TRBJ1-2; 7 bases are shared with TRBD1. The V gene end was trimmed by 6 bases and the J gene end by 8 bases; junction bases not matched to a gene: 15. The germline V gene has CDR1 SQVTM and CDR2 ANQGSEA. The CDR3 consists of 14 residues. The CDR3 DNA follows: TGCAGCGTGTCCCGGGACAGCCCTTCTCAAGGCTACACCTTC. Its protein is CSVSRDSPSQGYTF. The full variable domain, rest sourced from reference TRBV29-1 and TRBJ1-2, is SAVISQKPSRDICQRGTSLTIQCQVDSQVTMMFWYRQQPGQSLTLIATANQGSEATYESGFVIDKFPISRPNLTFSTLTVSNMSPEDSSIYLCSVSRDSPSQGYTFGSGTRLTVV.

The V call is TRBV6-5, the J call TRBJ2-2; D unclear. Germline V gene lookup returns CDR1 MNHEY and CDR2 SVGAGI. The length of the CDR3 is 13 residues. The germline V and J ends were trimmed by 2 bases and 7 bases, with 8 bases remaining between them. The CDR3 DNA follows: TGTGCCAGCAGTTACACCGGTTTCGGGGAGCTGTTTTTT. Its translation: CASSYTGFGELFF.

The chain joins TRBV28 to TRBJ2-5; a weak D match, TRBD1 (6 bases). CDR1 MDHEN and CDR2 SYDVKM come from the germline V gene. The CDR3 runs 13 residues. The germline V and J ends were trimmed by 7 bases and 1 base, with 10 bases remaining between them. CDR3 DNA: TGTGCCAGCACCCCGGACAGCCAAGAGACCCAGTACTTC. Translating gives CASTPDSQETQYF.

This clone was observed a few times. V and J are TRBV4-1 and TRBJ2-5; D uncertain. This CDR3 comprises 14 residues. Trimming left V 0 bases short and J 1 base short, with 6 bases between. Germline CDR1 is MGHRA and CDR2 is YSYEKL. This CDR3 is CASSQEAAQETQYF. The CDR3, as DNA: TGCGCCAGCAGCCAAGAGGCAGCCCAAGAGACCCAGTACTTC.

Only a few counts were recorded for this clone. The rearrangement uses TRBV29-1 and TRBJ2-7; TRBD2 is a possible D gene (6 bases). This CDR3 contains 15 residues. V was cut by 3 bases and J by 0 bases, with 15 bases left in between. Germline CDR1 is SQVTM and CDR2 is ANQGSEA. In DNA form, the CDR3 reads TGCAGCGTTGAGTTGCCGGGACTCTACTCCTACGAGCAGTACTTC. Its translation is CSVELPGLYSYEQYF.

This clone was detected only a few times. This chain uses TRBV28 with TRBJ2-1, with D hard to call. The CDR3 sequence is 14 residues long. CDR1 and CDR2 (germline): MDHEN, SYDVKM. V was cut by 5 bases and J by 4 bases, with 12 bases left in between. As DNA, the CDR3 is TGTGCCAGCAGTGCTCTGGCAGATTACAATGAGCAGTTCTTC. Protein sequence: CASSALADYNEQFF.

The chain recombines TRBV2 with TRBJ2-3; no firm D call. Germline-derived CDR1 and CDR2 are SNHLY and FYNNEI. The CDR3 consists of 10 residues. The germline V and J ends were trimmed by 7 bases and 8 bases, with 7 bases remaining between them. The CDR3 spells CASMGGTQYF. Here the CDR3 DNA reads TGTGCCAGCATGGGTGGTACGCAGTATTTT.

This chain uses TRBV16 with TRBJ2-5, with 13 positions matching TRBD2. The CDR3 contains 16 residues. After removal of 4 bases from V and 5 bases from J, the junction contained 7 bases not matched to a gene. Germline CDR1 is KGHSY and CDR2 is FQNENV. The CDR3 DNA reads as TGTGCCAGCAGCCGAGGGACTAGCGGGATGAGGGAGACCCAGTACTTC. Encoded protein: CASSRGTSGMRETQYF. Based on the CDR3 plus reference TRBV16 and TRBJ2-5, the full variable domain is GEEVAQTPKHLVRGEGQKAKLYCAPIKGHSYVFWYQQVLKNEFKFLISFQNENVFDETGMPKERFSAKCLPNSPCSLEIQATKLEDSAVYFCASSRGTSGMRETQYFGPGTRLLVL.

The chain links TRBV6-5 to TRBJ2-1; 7 bases fit TRBD2. J gave up 4 bases and V 0 bases, and 6 bases lay outside the gene matches. This CDR3 contains 16 residues. The germline CDR1 and CDR2 sequences are MNHEY and SVGAGI. The CDR3 coding sequence is TGTGCCAGCAGTTACTCGACGGGACTACAATACAATGAGCAGTTCTTC. The encoded protein is CASSYSTGLQYNEQFF.

The chain employs TRBV9 and TRBJ1-4; 10 bases are a match to TRBD1. CDR1 is SGDLS, CDR2 YYNGEE, per germline. This CDR3 has 17 amino acids. The trim removed 4 bases at V and 6 bases at J, leaving 12 bases unmatched. Here the CDR3 reads CASSPWSGTGVDEKLFF. DNA for the CDR3: TGTGCCAGCAGCCCGTGGTCCGGGACAGGGGTCGATGAAAAACTGTTTTTT.

This chain joins TRBV4-2 and TRBJ2-2; TRBD2 matches 10 bases. The CDR3 length is 18 residues. V lost 0 bases, J lost 3 bases, and 7 bases stayed unmatched. Germline assignment: CDR1 LGHNA and CDR2 YNFKEQ. The CDR3 coding sequence is TGTGCCAGCAGCCAAGAGGTTAGCGGGAGGCCCTACACCGGGGAGCTGTTTTTT. Its protein product is CASSQEVSGRPYTGELFF.